This TCR beta chain was captured in a study of shared clonotypes between healthy human individuals. Study conclusions and caveats: Sampling included only blood; tissue repertoires likely differ.

Comments on this clone: Its antigen is not identified. The same CDR3 arises from other DNA sequences in this sample as well.

Source study methods: ImmunoSEQ output held junction-only sequences without quality scores, so filtering differed. Assay: immunoSEQ multiplex PCR; the TCRdb copy retains only in-frame clones and omits some. The V and J calls and the clone size are those of that table, but D and trimming were determined from the DNA. The repertoire holds approximately 2.5 million clones, roughly 93% seen once, with about 0.34% in the top ten. The material sequenced was naive CD4+ T cells from PBMCs. Subset meaning: CD45RA+ positively selected. The TCR was taken from a man aged 18 to 29 in good health. Some clones in this sample may be carry-over from other donors' samples.

CDR3 sequence: CASSDGGRETQYF. DNA for the CDR3: TGTGCCAGCAGTGATGGGGGCCGGGAGACCCAGTACTTC. The chain uses TRBV2 and TRBJ2-5, with a tentative D call TRBD1 (6 bases). The CDR3 runs to 13 residues. Per the germline V gene, CDR1 is SNHLY and CDR2 is FYNNEI. Trimming removed 3 bases from V and 5 bases from J, with 10 bases in between. The full variable domain, completed using reference TRBV2 and TRBJ2-5, is EPEVTQTPSHQVTQMGQEVILRCVPISNHLYFYWYRQILGQKVEFLVSFYNNEISEKSEIFDDQFSVERPDGSNFTLKIRSTKLEDSAMYFCASSDGGRETQYFGPGTRLLVL.